Presented here are 21 T cell receptor beta chains from one specimen sequenced in a study of T cell responses to AZD1222 COVID-19 vaccine. Here immunoSEQ multiplex PCR was the method, and the copy in TCRdb shows in-frame clones only, minus some. This sample has some 150,000 clones; around 90% occur once, and the top ten carry around 18%. This specimen was peripheral blood, taken on day 0 of AZD1222 vaccination. The receptors here all came from an adult in good health.

The V and J genes are TRBV2 and TRBJ1-3, with D hard to call. Trimming took off 3 bases at V and 2 bases at J, with 17 bases between the two ends. Germline CDR1 is SNHLY and CDR2 is FYNNEI. CDR3 size: 17 residues. The CDR3 sequence is CASSDILTLTTGNTIYF. In nucleotides, the CDR3 is TGTGCCAGCAGTGACATTTTGACCCTGACGACTGGAAACACCATATATTTT.

The chain couples TRBV19 to TRBJ1-2, with 7 bases aligning to TRBD1. Germline values: CDR1 LNHDA, CDR2 SQIVND (reference sequence). CDR3 length: 14 amino acids. J lost 3 bases, V lost 10 bases, and 11 bases had no gene match. CDR3 nucleotide sequence: TGTGCCACCAGATCCGGACAGGACTACTATGGCTACACCTTC. This translates into CATRSGQDYYGYTF.

The genes are TRBV28 and TRBJ1-2, with D tentatively TRBD1 (5 bases). Deletions cut 5 bases from V and 0 bases from J, with 13 bases between. This CDR3 is built from 15 residues. Germline V gives CDR1 MDHEN, CDR2 SYDVKM. The CDR3 protein is CASSQGSPTNYGYTF. The CDR3 region has the DNA TGTGCCAGCAGTCAGGGAAGTCCTACTAACTATGGCTACACCTTC.

The chain has TRBV7-2 and TRBJ1-4, with a tentative D call TRBD1 (5 bases). The CDR3 contains 17 residues. Germline V gene lookup returns CDR1 SGHTA and CDR2 FQGNSA. The V gene lost 1 base and the J gene lost 4 bases, with 16 bases spanning the gap. The CDR3 spells CASSLGAGTLGNEKLFF. CDR3 DNA: TGTGCCAGCAGCTTAGGAGCGGGGACCCTCGGTAATGAAAAACTGTTTTTT.

The V gene is TRBV13, the J gene TRBJ2-2; no reliable D call. Germline values: CDR1 PRHDT, CDR2 FYEKMQ (reference sequence). Trimming took 0 bases from V and 1 from J, leaving 9 bases between them. There are 16 residues in the CDR3. This chain's CDR3 is CASSLGGYRNTGELFF. The CDR3 DNA is TGTGCCAGCAGCTTAGGCGGGTATAGGAACACCGGGGAGCTGTTTTTT.

The chain recombines TRBV7-6 with TRBJ1-4; possible D gene TRBD1, 6 bases. The CDR3 sequence is 19 residues long. Trimming removed 0 bases at V and 4 bases at J, with 21 bases between. Per germline, CDR1 SGHVS and CDR2 FNYEAQ. The CDR3: CASSLANSIRGPVNEKLFF. The CDR3 DNA reads as TGTGCCAGCAGCTTAGCGAACTCTATTCGGGGGCCAGTTAATGAAAAACTGTTTTTT.

V gene TRBV14 combines with J gene TRBJ1-1, with TRBD1 identical over 7 bases. Germline lookup yields CDR1 SGHDN and CDR2 FVKESK. Germline trimming cut 1 base from V and 6 bases from J; bases unmatched to any gene: 2. CDR3 length: 13 residues. The CDR3 sequence is CASSQGQGAEAFF. The CDR3 DNA is TGTGCCAGCAGCCAAGGACAGGGAGCTGAAGCTTTCTTT.

V gene TRBV11-3 combines with J gene TRBJ2-7, with D maybe TRBD2 (6 bases). Trimming took 0 bases from V and 3 from J, leaving 15 bases between them. This CDR3 region has 16 residues. Per germline, CDR1 SGHNT and CDR2 YENEEA. The DNA for the CDR3 is TGTGCCAGCAGCTTAGATCTGCCGCGGGACTTCTACGAGCAGTACTTC. Its protein is CASSLDLPRDFYEQYF.

The chain has TRBV15 and TRBJ2-3, with 8 bases fitting TRBD2. After removal of 3 bases from V and 6 bases from J, the junction contained 5 bases not matched to a gene. Germline CDR1 and CDR2: LNHNV and YYDKDF (reference sequence). The CDR3 is 14 amino acids. CDR3 in amino acids: CATSRGLVGDTQYF. The CDR3 region has the DNA TGTGCCACCAGCAGGGGACTAGTTGGGGATACGCAGTATTTT.

The rearrangement joins TRBV24-1 to TRBJ1-2; D uncertain. Germline assignment: CDR1 KGHDR and CDR2 SFDVKD. V dropped 0 bases and J dropped 8 bases, with 9 bases sitting between them. The CDR3 is 13 residues long. CDR3 DNA sequence: TGTGCCACCAGTGATTTGACATTCGGAGGCTACACCTTC. This translates into CATSDLTFGGYTF.

The chain uses TRBV6-2 or TRBV6-3 and TRBJ2-6, with a possible D match to TRBD2 (5 bases). Germline-derived CDR1 and CDR2 are MNHEY and SVGEGT. The CDR3 totals 20 residues. Between the trimmed V and J ends, which lost 0 bases and 0 bases, there was a span of 18 bases. CDR3 loop: CASSYSWESTDRSGANVLTF. For the CDR3, the DNA is TGTGCCAGCAGTTACTCGTGGGAGAGTACAGACCGCTCTGGGGCCAACGTCCTGACTTTC.

The V call is TRBV12-3 or TRBV12-4, the J call TRBJ2-2, with D tentatively TRBD1 or TRBD2 (5 bases each). V lost 3 bases to trimming and J lost 6 bases, with 8 bases between them. The CDR3 spans 13 residues. This chain's CDR3 is CASSLLGAGELFF. CDR3 sequence (DNA): TGTGCCAGCAGTTTGTTGGGGGCCGGGGAGCTGTTTTTT.

The table lists this clone with a few counts. V gene TRBV28 combines with J gene TRBJ1-6; the D gene is possibly TRBD1 (5 bases). The CDR3 has 14 amino acids. V lost 6 bases, J lost 4 bases, and 10 bases lay in between. Germline V lookup: CDR1 MDHEN, CDR2 SYDVKM. The CDR3 nucleotides are TGTGCCAGCAGCTCTACAGGTTATAATTCACCCCTCCACTTT. Protein product: CASSSTGYNSPLHF.

The chain couples TRBV5-1 to TRBJ2-7, with a weak D call TRBD2 (6 bases). The CDR3 is 13 residues long. V dropped 2 bases and J dropped 3 bases, with 9 bases sitting between them. CDR1 is SGHRS, CDR2 YFSETQ, per germline. The CDR3 loop is CASSFGGDYEQYF. The CDR3 DNA reads as TGCGCCAGCAGCTTTGGAGGGGACTACGAGCAGTACTTC.

The chain combines TRBV11-2 with TRBJ1-1; TRBD1 is a possible D gene (5 bases). This CDR3 comprises 16 residues. Trimming pared 5 bases from V and 5 bases from J, leaving 21 bases between. The germline V gene has CDR1 SGHAT and CDR2 FQNNGV. The CDR3 sequence: CASSPEPPGLETEAFF. The CDR3 DNA follows: TGTGCCAGCAGCCCCGAACCCCCAGGGTTGGAAACTGAAGCTTTCTTT.

This clone was detected only a few times. V is TRBV5-5 and J is TRBJ1-2; TRBD1 matches at 11 bases. Trimming cost V 1 base and J 7 bases; bases outside gene matches: 3. The CDR3 has 14 amino acids. Germline-derived CDR1 and CDR2 are SGHKS and YYEKEE (reference sequence). CDR3: CASSLMDRGPGYTF. The CDR3 nucleotides read TGTGCCAGCAGCTTGATGGACAGGGGGCCTGGCTACACCTTC.

This clone was detected a few times. V and J are TRBV29-1 and TRBJ2-5, with D tentatively TRBD1 (6 bases). The CDR3 sequence is 16 residues long. Germline-derived CDR1 and CDR2 are SQVTM and ANQGSEA. The V end was cut by 0 bases, the J end by 2 bases, with 16 bases between. For the CDR3, the DNA is TGCAGCGTTGAAGATCTGGGGGCGTCCACTCAAGAGACCCAGTACTTC. Translation gives CSVEDLGASTQETQYF.

The chain links TRBV7-2 to TRBJ2-2, with 9 bases lining up with TRBD1. The germline V gene has CDR1 SGHTA and CDR2 FQGNSA. The CDR3 is 16 amino acids. The ends lost 5 bases at V and 3 bases at J; junction bases unmatched: 7. The CDR3 coding sequence is TGTGCCAGCAGCCGTCCGGGACAGGGCTACACCGGGGAGCTGTTTTTT. Residues: CASSRPGQGYTGELFF.

The chain joins TRBV4-2 to TRBJ2-5; TRBD1 or TRBD2 may be the D gene (5 bases each). This CDR3 comprises 20 residues. The V end lost 0 bases, the J end lost 11 bases, and 34 bases lay between the germline ends. Germline assignment: CDR1 LGHNA and CDR2 YNFKEQ. The CDR3 sequence: CASSQEAPGTLLTLTFPQYF. In nucleotides, the CDR3 is TGTGCCAGCAGCCAAGAGGCCCCGGGGACGCTCTTAACTCTAACGTTCCCACAGTACTTC.

This chain links TRBV14 with TRBJ1-2; 8 nucleotides line up with TRBD1. The CDR3 totals 15 residues. Germline V gene lookup returns CDR1 SGHDN and CDR2 FVKESK. Unmatched junction bases numbered 4, after V lost 1 base and J lost 3 bases. CDR3 protein: CASSQVGQDYYGYTF. The CDR3, as DNA: TGTGCCAGCAGCCAAGTGGGACAGGACTACTATGGCTACACCTTC.

The chain is built from TRBV4-3 and TRBJ1-5; no clear D gene. The CDR3 is 13 amino acids. Trimming left V 3 bases short and J 5 bases short, with 8 bases between. Looked up from germline, CDR1 is LGHNA and CDR2 is YSLEER. CDR3 nucleotide sequence: TGCGCCAGCAGCCAGGGCAGAGATCAGCCCCAGCATTTT. This sequence encodes CASSQGRDQPQHF.